Following are 22 T cell receptor beta chains from one sample sequenced in a study of shared clonotypes between healthy human individuals. Naive CD8 cells lacked CD45RO, underwent positive selection for CCR7 and left out terminally differentiated effector memory CD45RA+ cells. Only in-frame clones appear in the TCRdb table, and some are missing; sequencing was by immunoSEQ multiplex PCR. The table shows 2 million or so clones, with less than 95% occurring only once. The sequenced sample was naive CD8+ T cells sorted from blood. These TCRs come from a man aged 18 to 30 in good health.

Notes on this clone: This sample includes further DNA sequences coding for the same CDR3. The chain recombines TRBV6-4 with TRBJ2-1, with a tentative D call TRBD2 (6 bases). Trimming left V 3 bases short and J 0 bases short, with 6 bases between. Germline V lookup: CDR1 MRHNA, CDR2 SNTAGT. The CDR3 consists of 14 residues. The DNA of the CDR3 is TGTGCCAGCAGTGAGGGGGGCTCCTACAATGAGCAGTTCTTC. Translating gives CASSEGGSYNEQFF.

The sample holds one count of this clone. This chain joins TRBV6-4 and TRBJ1-6; unclear D gene. The V gene's germline CDR1 is MRHNA and CDR2 SNTAGT. This CDR3 has 13 amino acids. V lost 2 bases, J lost 7 bases, and 6 bases lay in between. The CDR3 is CASSDMENSPLHF. DNA of the CDR3: TGTGCCAGCAGTGACATGGAGAATTCACCCCTCCACTTT.

This clone has only a few counts. V usage is TRBV4-2 and J usage is TRBJ1-4; the match to TRBD1 covers 7 bases. Unmatched junction bases numbered 8, after V lost 8 bases and J lost 5 bases. This CDR3 has 14 residues. Germline CDR1 and CDR2: LGHNA and YNFKEQ. In nucleotides, the CDR3 is TGTGCCAGCGATCCCGGAGGGGGCAATGAAAAACTGTTTTTT. Translating it yields CASDPGGGNEKLFF.

Here the CDR3 reads CASSVGPLGGYEQYF. Here the CDR3 DNA reads TGTGCCAGCAGCGTAGGTCCTCTCGGAGGCTACGAGCAGTACTTC. This chain uses TRBV9 with TRBJ2-7; perhaps TRBD2 as D (5 bases). Germline loops: CDR1 SGDLS, CDR2 YYNGEE. The CDR3 has 15 amino acids. Trimming cost V 0 bases and J 3 bases, with 13 bases left between them.

The chain carries TRBV7-9 and TRBJ2-7, with a weak D call TRBD2 (5 bases). Trimming pared 5 bases from V and 1 base from J, leaving 21 bases between. Germline values: CDR1 SEHNR, CDR2 FQNEAQ (reference sequence). The CDR3 covers 17 residues. CDR3 sequence: CASSPGELVSGSYEQYF. DNA of the CDR3: TGTGCCAGCAGCCCCGGAGAGTTAGTCTCGGGGTCCTACGAGCAGTACTTC. Full variable domain (rest looked up from reference TRBV7-9 and TRBJ2-7): DTGVSQNPRHKITKRGQNVTFRCDPISEHNRLYWYRQTLGQGPEFLTYFQNEAQLEKSRLLSDRFSAERPKGSFSTLEIQRTEQGDSAMYLCASSPGELVSGSYEQYFGPGTRLTVT.

This clone was found once. V gene TRBV2 combines with J gene TRBJ2-5; weak D call: TRBD1 (6 bases). The V and J ends lost 4 bases and 6 bases respectively, with 15 bases between them. Germline CDR1 reads SNHLY; CDR2 reads FYNNEI. This CDR3 comprises 14 residues. DNA for the CDR3: TGTGCCAGCAGTGTCCCGGGACATTTGCAGACCCAGTACTTC. Protein sequence: CASSVPGHLQTQYF.

This sequence joins TRBV9 and TRBJ2-3; D not certain. Per germline, CDR1 SGDLS and CDR2 YYNGEE. Trimming shortened V by 4 bases and J by 2 bases, and 8 bases separated the two germline ends. This CDR3 contains 13 residues. This CDR3 is CASSPRITDTQYF. CDR3 bases: TGTGCCAGCAGCCCACGGATCACAGATACGCAGTATTTT.

V gene TRBV5-1 combines with J gene TRBJ1-4, with no clear D. Trimming shortened V by 2 bases and J by 8 bases, and 19 bases separated the two germline ends. CDR1 and CDR2 from the germline V gene are SGHRS and YFSETQ. CDR3 length: 16 amino acids. Here the CDR3 reads CASSLNRRSVIEKLFF. The CDR3 region has the DNA TGCGCCAGCAGCTTAAACAGAAGGAGCGTCATCGAAAAACTGTTTTTT.

This clone has only one observation. The chain has TRBV5-4 and TRBJ2-2; TRBD1 matches at 9 bases. The CDR3 loop spans 15 amino acids. J gave up 3 bases and V 4 bases, and 4 bases lay outside the gene matches. Germline CDR1 reads SGHNT; CDR2 reads YYREEE (reference sequence). The CDR3 reads CASSPWTGDTGELFF. In DNA, the CDR3 is TGTGCCAGCAGCCCCTGGACAGGGGACACCGGGGAGCTGTTTTTT.

The rearrangement links TRBV4-1 to TRBJ2-5; 8 bases agree with TRBD2. CDR1 and CDR2 from the germline V gene are MGHRA and YSYEKL. CDR3 length: 16 amino acids. The trim removed 1 base at V and 4 bases at J, leaving 8 bases unmatched. The DNA for the CDR3 is TGCGCCAGCAGCCAAGCAGGGAGCGGGGGAAGAGAGACCCAGTACTTC. Translating it yields CASSQAGSGGRETQYF.

The CDR3 nucleotides read TGCGCCAGCAGCTTGGGACTGCAGTCTAACTATGGCTACACCTTC. It codes for CASSLGLQSNYGYTF. This chain connects TRBV5-1 to TRBJ1-2; D call uncertain. Germline V gene data show CDR1 as SGHRS and CDR2 as YFSETQ. The CDR3 consists of 15 residues. V gave up 0 bases and J gave up 0 bases, with 9 bases separating them.

There are a few counts of this clone. The chain has TRBV4-3 and TRBJ1-5, with D uncertain. This CDR3 is 13 amino acids long. Germline CDR1 LGHNA, CDR2 YSLEER. The V end lost 0 bases, the J end lost 5 bases, and 5 bases lay between the germline ends. The CDR3 DNA reads TGCGCCAGCAGCCAAGATTTGGATCAGCCCCAGCATTTT. Residues: CASSQDLDQPQHF.

In this sample, this clone turned up once. The chain employs TRBV30 and TRBJ2-3, with 13 positions matching TRBD2. V shed 2 bases and J 4 bases; nucleotides not matched to a gene: 3. Germline V lookup: CDR1 GTSNPN, CDR2 SVGIG (reference sequence). This CDR3 has 15 amino acids. The CDR3 nucleotides are TGTGCCTGGAGTTCACTAGCGGGAGGGGCAGATACGCAGTATTTT. Its protein product is CAWSSLAGGADTQYF.

Turning to this clone: The junction differs from germline at one of its ends, possibly a read error. The chain uses TRBV19 and TRBJ1-1, with 8 bases matching TRBD1. This CDR3 is 14 amino acids long. Germline assignment: CDR1 LNHDA and CDR2 SQIVND (reference sequence). CDR3 DNA: TGTGCCAGTAGTCTAGAGACAGGGGAAACTGAAGCTTTCTTT. Translation: CASSLETGETEAFF.

This clone was observed once. The gene calls are TRBV10-1 and TRBJ1-1; a possible D gene is TRBD1 (6 bases). This CDR3 has 16 residues. Trimming left V 8 bases short and J 3 bases short, with 22 bases between. The germline V gene encodes CDR1 WNHNN and CDR2 SYGVQD (reference sequence). DNA of the CDR3: TGCGCCAGCTTAAGATTTTTTATACAGGGCTACACTGAAGCTTTCTTT. It yields the protein CASLRFFIQGYTEAFF.

CDR3 sequence (DNA): TGTGCCAGCAGCTCGGCAGCGCTTAGCACAGATACGCAGTATTTT. Translation gives CASSSAALSTDTQYF. V is TRBV13 and J is TRBJ2-3; D is unresolved. CDR3 length: 15 amino acids. The V end lost 4 bases, the J end lost 0 bases, and 11 bases lay between the germline ends. CDR1 is PRHDT, CDR2 FYEKMQ, per germline (reference sequence).

For this clone: The same CDR3 arises from other DNA sequences in this sample as well. The J gene is TRBJ1-2, the V gene TRBV30; D remains ambiguous. CDR3 length equals 11 residues. The V end was cut by 0 bases, the J end by 7 bases, with 6 bases between. Germline-derived CDR1 and CDR2 are GTSNPN and SVGIG (reference sequence). CDR3 residues: CAWSVGGGYTF. The DNA of the CDR3 is TGTGCCTGGAGTGTAGGTGGTGGCTACACCTTC.

With respect to this clone: Other DNA sequences in the same sample also yield this CDR3. The V gene is TRBV5-4, the J gene TRBJ2-7; TRBD1 or TRBD2 may be the D gene (5 bases each). The ends were cut back, 2 bases at V and 7 bases at J, with 13 bases in the middle. Germline V gene data show CDR1 as SGHNT and CDR2 as YYREEE (reference sequence). This CDR3 region has 13 residues. CDR3: CASSFRGSLEQYF. CDR3 nucleotide sequence: TGTGCCAGCAGCTTCCGGGGCTCCTTAGAGCAGTACTTC.

The chain links TRBV29-1 to TRBJ1-2; no definite D call. V was pared by 0 bases and J by 8 bases, with 22 bases between. Germline V lookup: CDR1 SQVTM, CDR2 ANQGSEA. The CDR3 contains 16 residues. The CDR3 DNA reads TGCAGCGTTGAAGATGCTGGTTTGTCGGTGGTCGGCGGCTACACCTTC. Translation gives CSVEDAGLSVVGGYTF.

The V call is TRBV4-3, the J call TRBJ2-5; 7 bases line up with TRBD1. Trimming at V came to 4 bases and at J to 4 bases, leaving 12 bases not matched to a gene. The CDR3 totals 16 residues. In germline, CDR1 is LGHNA, CDR2 YSLEER. The DNA of the CDR3 is TGCGCCAGCAGCCCTGACCCGGGACAGTCTGGAGAGACCCAGTACTTC. This encodes CASSPDPGQSGETQYF.

CDR3 amino acids: CASSLGWNTGELFF. The DNA of the CDR3 is TGTGCCAGCAGCTTGGGGTGGAACACCGGGGAGCTGTTTTTT. This sequence joins TRBV11-1 and TRBJ2-2; D gene uncertain. This CDR3 comprises 14 residues. V lost 3 bases and J 1 base, leaving 6 bases between the germline ends. The germline gives CDR1 SGHAT, CDR2 FQDESV (reference sequence).

This chain links TRBV27 with TRBJ1-2; D remains unclear. The ends were cut back, 2 bases at V and 6 bases at J, with 13 bases in the middle. Germline V gives CDR1 MNHEY, CDR2 SMNVEV (reference sequence). This CDR3 contains 14 residues. CDR3 sequence: CASSLTLDGDGYTF. The DNA for the CDR3 is TGTGCCAGCAGTTTAACCCTGGACGGGGATGGCTACACCTTC.